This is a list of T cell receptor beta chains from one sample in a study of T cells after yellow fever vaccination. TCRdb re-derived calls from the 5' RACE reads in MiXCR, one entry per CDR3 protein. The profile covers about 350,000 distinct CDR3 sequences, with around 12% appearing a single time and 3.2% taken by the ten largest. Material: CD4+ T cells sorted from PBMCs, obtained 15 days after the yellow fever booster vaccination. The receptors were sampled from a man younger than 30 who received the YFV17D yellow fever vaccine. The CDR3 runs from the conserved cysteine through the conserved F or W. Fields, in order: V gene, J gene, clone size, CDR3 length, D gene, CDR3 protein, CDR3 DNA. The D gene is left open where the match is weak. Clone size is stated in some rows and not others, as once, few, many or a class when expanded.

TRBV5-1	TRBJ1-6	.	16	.	CASGTDSGTPNSPLHF	TGCGCCAGCGGGACCGACTCCGGGACTCCCAATTCACCCCTCCACTTT
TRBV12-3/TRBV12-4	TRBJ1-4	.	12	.	CASSFPPEKLFF	TGTGCCAGCAGTTTCCCACCTGAAAAACTGTTTTTT
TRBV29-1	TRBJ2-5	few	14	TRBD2	CSVEGAGVLETQYF	TGCAGCGTTGAAGGTGCGGGGGTCCTGGAGACCCAGTACTTC
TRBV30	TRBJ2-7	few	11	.	CAWRGGSRQYF	TGTGCCTGGAGGGGGGGATCTAGGCAGTACTTC
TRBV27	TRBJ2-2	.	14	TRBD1	CASSRTGFRGELFF	TGTGCCAGCAGCCGGACAGGGTTCCGCGGGGAGCTGTTTTTT
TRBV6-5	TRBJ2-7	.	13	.	CASSYNSEAEQYF	TGTGCCAGCAGTTACAATTCAGAGGCCGAGCAGTACTTC
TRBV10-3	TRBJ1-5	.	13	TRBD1	CAISPGGGQPQHF	TGTGCCATCAGCCCAGGGGGCGGTCAGCCCCAGCATTTT
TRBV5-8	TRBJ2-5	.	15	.	CASSPPGLSGETQYF	TGTGCCAGCAGCCCACCGGGGCTCTCGGGGGAGACCCAGTACTTC
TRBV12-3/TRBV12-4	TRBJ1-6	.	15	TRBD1	CASSLGTGSGSPLHF	TGTGCCAGCAGTCTGGGGACAGGGTCGGGCTCACCCCTCCACTTT
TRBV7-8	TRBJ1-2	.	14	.	CASSNEWGGYGYTF	TGTGCCAGCAGCAATGAATGGGGGGGCTATGGCTACACCTTC